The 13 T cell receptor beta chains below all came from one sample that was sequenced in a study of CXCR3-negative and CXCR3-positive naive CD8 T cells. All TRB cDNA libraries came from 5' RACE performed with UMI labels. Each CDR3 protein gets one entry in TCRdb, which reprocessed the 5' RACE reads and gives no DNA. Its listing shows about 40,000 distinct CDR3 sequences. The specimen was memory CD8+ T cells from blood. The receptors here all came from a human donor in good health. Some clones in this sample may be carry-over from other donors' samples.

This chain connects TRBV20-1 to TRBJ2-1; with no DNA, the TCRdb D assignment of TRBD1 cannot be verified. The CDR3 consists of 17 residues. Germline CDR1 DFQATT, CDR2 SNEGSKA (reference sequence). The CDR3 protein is CSARDIDAGESYNEQFF.

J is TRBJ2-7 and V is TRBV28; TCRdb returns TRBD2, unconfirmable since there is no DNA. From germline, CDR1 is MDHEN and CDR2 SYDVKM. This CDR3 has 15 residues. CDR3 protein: CASTPGTSRSYEQYF.

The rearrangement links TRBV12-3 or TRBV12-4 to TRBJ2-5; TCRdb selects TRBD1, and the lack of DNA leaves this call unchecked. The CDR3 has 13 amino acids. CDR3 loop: CATSRGGDETQYF.

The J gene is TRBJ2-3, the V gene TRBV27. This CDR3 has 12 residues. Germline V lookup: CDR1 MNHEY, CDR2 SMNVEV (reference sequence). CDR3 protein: CASSGSTDTQYF.

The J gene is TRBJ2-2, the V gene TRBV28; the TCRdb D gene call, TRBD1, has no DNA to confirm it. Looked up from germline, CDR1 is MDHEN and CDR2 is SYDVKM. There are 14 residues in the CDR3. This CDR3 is CASRTGGDTGELFF.

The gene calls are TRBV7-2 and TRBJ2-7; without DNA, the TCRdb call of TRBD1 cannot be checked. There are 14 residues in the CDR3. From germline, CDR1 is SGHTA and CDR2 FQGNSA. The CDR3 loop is CASSLRDRGYEQYF.

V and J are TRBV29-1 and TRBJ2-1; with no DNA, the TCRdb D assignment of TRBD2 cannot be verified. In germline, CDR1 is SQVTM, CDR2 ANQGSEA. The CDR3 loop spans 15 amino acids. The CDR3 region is CSVEARLAGVNEQFF.

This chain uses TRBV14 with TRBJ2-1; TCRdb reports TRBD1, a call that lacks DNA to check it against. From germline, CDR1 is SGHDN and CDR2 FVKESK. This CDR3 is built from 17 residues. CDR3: CASSQDQATVGENEQFF.

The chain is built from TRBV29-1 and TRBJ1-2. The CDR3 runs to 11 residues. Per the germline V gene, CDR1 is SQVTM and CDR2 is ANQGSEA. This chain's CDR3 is CSVVSNYGYTF.

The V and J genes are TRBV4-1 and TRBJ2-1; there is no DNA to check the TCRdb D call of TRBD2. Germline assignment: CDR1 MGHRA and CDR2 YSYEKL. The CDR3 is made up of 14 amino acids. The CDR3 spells CASSQVASGNEQFF.

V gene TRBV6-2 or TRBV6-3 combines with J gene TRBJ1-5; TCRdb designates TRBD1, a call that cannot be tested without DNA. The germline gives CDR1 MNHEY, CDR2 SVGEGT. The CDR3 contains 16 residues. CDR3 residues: CASSLPDLTGDQPQHF.

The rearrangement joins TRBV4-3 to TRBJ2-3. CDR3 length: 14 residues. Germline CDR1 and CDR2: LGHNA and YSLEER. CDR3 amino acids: CASSQDLVTDTQYF.

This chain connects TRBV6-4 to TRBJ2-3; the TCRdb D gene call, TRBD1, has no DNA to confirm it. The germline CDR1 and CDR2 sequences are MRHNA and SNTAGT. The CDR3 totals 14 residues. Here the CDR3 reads CASSSSGGASTQYF.